This T cell receptor beta chain was found in a study of OX40 agonist ivuxolimab in advanced cancers. The wider study: In this trial design, patients received ivuxolimab intravenously at 0.01 to 10 mg/kg every 2 weeks. Having had anti-PD-1, anti-PD-L1 or anti-CTLA-4 therapy before was allowed, and about 40% had some. Study results and limitations: Blood T cells, both CD4+ and CD8+, expanded clonally by week 6 at 0.1 to 3.0 mg/kg.

Using immunoSEQ multiplex PCR, the repertoire was profiled, and TCRdb retains in-frame clones only, with some absent. Of approximately 74,000 clones listed, around nine tenths are singletons. As for this clone: Antigen unknown.

Specimen: CD4+ or CD8+ T cells sorted from blood, collected in a trial of the OX40 agonist ivuxolimab. This clonotype was sampled from an adult with an advanced solid tumor such as melanoma, head and neck, liver or kidney cancer.

Written as DNA, the CDR3 is TGTGCCAGCATGAGGGTCGGGGGCCCCCTCCGGTATTTT. This codes for CASMRVGGPLRYF. The chain couples TRBV27 to TRBJ2-3, with D possibly called TRBD1 or TRBD2 (6 bases each). Germline CDR1 reads MNHEY; CDR2 reads SMNVEV (reference sequence). Trimming cost V 7 bases and J 14 bases, with 22 bases left between them. The CDR3 runs 13 residues.